This T cell receptor (beta chain) was captured by sequencing in a study of T cells in Graves' hyperthyroidism and ophthalmopathy. Participants, patients aged 18 to 65, had newly diagnosed hyperthyroidism with a duration under 2 months. The CDR3 loop spans 13 amino acids. V was clipped by 6 bases and J by 5 bases, with 10 bases between them. Germline V lookup: CDR1 MNHEY, CDR2 SVGEGT. From RNA transcripts, TCR beta CDR3 regions were amplified. With the HTBI primer set, the TCR CDR3 went through a first round of RT-PCR. MiXCR, applied by TCRdb to the multiplex PCR reads, yields one record per CDR3 protein. The repertoire has fewer than 550,000 distinct CDR3 sequences, approximately 14% of them found once; the top ten carry roughly 8%.

This TCR was sampled from a woman aged 18 to 35 with Graves' hyperthyroidism. The sequencing sample was made of blood. This sequence joins TRBV6-2 or TRBV6-3 and TRBJ2-2, with D unresolved. The CDR3 is CASSVLVTGELFF. The CDR3 bases are TGTGCCAGCAGCGTTTTGGTTACCGGGGAGCTGTTTTTT.